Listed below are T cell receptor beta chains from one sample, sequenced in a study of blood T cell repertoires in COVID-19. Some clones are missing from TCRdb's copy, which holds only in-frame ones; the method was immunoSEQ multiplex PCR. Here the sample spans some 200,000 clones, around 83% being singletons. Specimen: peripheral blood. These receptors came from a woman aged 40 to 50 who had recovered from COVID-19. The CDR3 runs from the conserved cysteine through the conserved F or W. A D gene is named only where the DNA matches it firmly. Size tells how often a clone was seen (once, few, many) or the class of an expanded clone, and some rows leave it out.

cdr3_nt: TGTGCCAGCAGCTTAGATGGTAGGGAGGATCAGCCCCAGCATTTT; cdr3_aa: CASSLDGREDQPQHF; j_call: TRBJ1-5; d_call: .; v_call: TRBV11-2; clone_size: .
cdr3_nt: TGTGCCAGCAGCTTAGACGGGACAGGAACCTACGAGCAGTACTTC; cdr3_aa: CASSLDGTGTYEQYF; j_call: TRBJ2-7; d_call: TRBD1; v_call: TRBV11-2; clone_size: .
cdr3_nt: TGTGCCAGCAGCGGGACAGGGCTGTTTTTT; cdr3_aa: CASSGTGLFF; j_call: TRBJ2-2; d_call: TRBD1; v_call: TRBV11-3; clone_size: once
cdr3_nt: TGTGCCACTACAGCGGGGGAGCTACAAAATGAGCAGTTCTTC; cdr3_aa: CATTAGELQNEQFF; j_call: TRBJ2-1; d_call: TRBD2; v_call: TRBV10-3; clone_size: once
cdr3_nt: TGTGCCAGCAGCTTGGAAGCAGGGGGCAGGGAGCAGTTCTTC; cdr3_aa: CASSLEAGGREQFF; j_call: TRBJ2-1; d_call: TRBD1; v_call: TRBV5-4; clone_size: .
cdr3_nt: TGTGCCAGCTCACCAAAGGAGGAGGGGCTTTTAAACTATGGCTACACCTTC; cdr3_aa: CASSPKEEGLLNYGYTF; j_call: TRBJ1-2; d_call: .; v_call: TRBV18; clone_size: .
cdr3_nt: TGTGCTAGTGGTCCGGGAGGCTCTGGAAACACCATATATTTT; cdr3_aa: CASGPGGSGNTIYF; j_call: TRBJ1-3; d_call: .; v_call: TRBV12-5; clone_size: .
cdr3_nt: TGTGCCAGCAGTTTGCGTAACTATGGCTACACCTTC; cdr3_aa: CASSLRNYGYTF; j_call: TRBJ1-2; d_call: .; v_call: TRBV28; clone_size: .
cdr3_nt: TGTGCCAGCAGCCAGTCTCGTAACACTGAAGCTTTCTTT; cdr3_aa: CASSQSRNTEAFF; j_call: TRBJ1-1; d_call: .; v_call: TRBV3-1/TRBV3-2; clone_size: .
cdr3_nt: TGTGCCAGCAGCTTGGAGGCTAGCGGGGGGGGTGAGCAGTTCTTC; cdr3_aa: CASSLEASGGGEQFF; j_call: TRBJ2-1; d_call: TRBD2; v_call: TRBV5-4; clone_size: .
cdr3_nt: TGTGCCAGCAGGCAGGCTTCCTATAATTCACCCCTCCACTTT; cdr3_aa: CASRQASYNSPLHF; j_call: TRBJ1-6; d_call: .; v_call: TRBV6-5; clone_size: .
cdr3_nt: TGTGCCAGCAGTTTTGGACAGCCCGAGCTGAACACTGAAGCTTTCTTT; cdr3_aa: CASSFGQPELNTEAFF; j_call: TRBJ1-1; d_call: .; v_call: TRBV27; clone_size: .
cdr3_nt: TGTGCCATCAGTGAGTCTGGCGGCTACACCTTC; cdr3_aa: CAISESGGYTF; j_call: TRBJ1-2; d_call: .; v_call: TRBV10-3; clone_size: .
cdr3_nt: TGTGCCAGCAGTCTGACAGGGACAAACTCCTACAATGAGCAGTTCTTC; cdr3_aa: CASSLTGTNSYNEQFF; j_call: TRBJ2-1; d_call: TRBD1; v_call: TRBV6-4; clone_size: .
cdr3_nt: TGTGCCAGCAGCCATCGGGGTACAGATACGCAGTATTTT; cdr3_aa: CASSHRGTDTQYF; j_call: TRBJ2-3; d_call: .; v_call: TRBV11-3; clone_size: .
cdr3_nt: TGTGCCAGCAGCGTAACAGGGGGCCAATCCGACAATGAGCAGTTCTTC; cdr3_aa: CASSVTGGQSDNEQFF; j_call: TRBJ2-1; d_call: TRBD1; v_call: TRBV9; clone_size: .
cdr3_nt: TGTGCCAGTGCAACCGGGACAGCGTCGTATTCACCCCTCCACTTT; cdr3_aa: CASATGTASYSPLHF; j_call: TRBJ1-6; d_call: TRBD1; v_call: TRBV19; clone_size: few
cdr3_nt: TGTGCCATCAGTGAGTCGTACGGGGAAACCTCTGGGGCCAACGTCCTGACTTTC; cdr3_aa: CAISESYGETSGANVLTF; j_call: TRBJ2-6; d_call: .; v_call: TRBV10-3; clone_size: .
cdr3_nt: TGTGCCAGCAGTTACGAATCGGTTGACTACACCTTC; cdr3_aa: CASSYESVDYTF; j_call: TRBJ1-2; d_call: .; v_call: TRBV6-2/TRBV6-3; clone_size: .
cdr3_nt: TGCAGCGGGTCGGACAGGGTAAACACTGAAGCTTTCTTT; cdr3_aa: CSGSDRVNTEAFF; j_call: TRBJ1-1; d_call: TRBD1; v_call: TRBV29-1; clone_size: .
cdr3_nt: TGTGCCAGCAGCTTGGGACTAGGGATCACAGATACGCAGTATTTT; cdr3_aa: CASSLGLGITDTQYF; j_call: TRBJ2-3; d_call: .; v_call: TRBV5-6; clone_size: once
cdr3_nt: TGTGCCAGCTCCGGTCCCAATCAGCCCCAGCATTTT; cdr3_aa: CASSGPNQPQHF; j_call: TRBJ1-5; d_call: .; v_call: TRBV18; clone_size: few
cdr3_nt: TGTGCCAGCTCACCTTTTGCCCTTACTAGCGGGGGTGCAACAGATACGCAGTATTTT; cdr3_aa: CASSPFALTSGGATDTQYF; j_call: TRBJ2-3; d_call: TRBD2; v_call: TRBV18; clone_size: few
cdr3_nt: TGTGCCAGCAGCCTAGGACAGTCTGAAGCTTTCTTT; cdr3_aa: CASSLGQSEAFF; j_call: TRBJ1-1; d_call: .; v_call: TRBV7-9; clone_size: once
cdr3_nt: TGTGCCAGCAGGGAGGGACAGGCTAATTCACCCCTCCACTTT; cdr3_aa: CASREGQANSPLHF; j_call: TRBJ1-6; d_call: TRBD1; v_call: TRBV6-5; clone_size: few
cdr3_nt: TGTGCCAGCAGCCTCCAGGATTGGGAGACCCAGTACTTC; cdr3_aa: CASSLQDWETQYF; j_call: TRBJ2-5; d_call: .; v_call: TRBV6-5; clone_size: once
cdr3_nt: TGTGCCAGTAGTATAGGGGCGGGCACTGAAGCTTTCTTT; cdr3_aa: CASSIGAGTEAFF; j_call: TRBJ1-1; d_call: .; v_call: TRBV19; clone_size: few
cdr3_nt: TGTGCCAGCAGCGTTCTAGCGGGGGGGTATGGAGATACGCAGTATTTT; cdr3_aa: CASSVLAGGYGDTQYF; j_call: TRBJ2-3; d_call: TRBD2; v_call: TRBV9; clone_size: .
cdr3_nt: TGTGCCAGCAGCATTGGGCTAGAAAAACTGTTTTTT; cdr3_aa: CASSIGLEKLFF; j_call: TRBJ1-4; d_call: .; v_call: TRBV7-9; clone_size: .